The clone carrying this TCR beta chain is termed medium-sized. No antigen is known for it. This sample is part of a study of metastatic and nonmetastatic thyroid tumors. Looking at the study overall: Malignant thyroid and benign thyroid patients provided blood and tumor or nodule tissue whose repertoires were compared. General study results and limits: Benign nodules reportedly had significantly lower TCR beta diversity than malignant thyroid tumors in blood and tumor.

Study processing details: The authors used CDR3 differences across clinicopathological groups to build a distant-metastasis classifier for papillary thyroid cancer. TCRdb reanalyzed the PCR reads with MiXCR. The V and J calls were determined by TCRdb, not by the authors. The profile covers 5,200 or so clones, with approximately 23% appearing a single time and over 12% taken by the ten largest. Germline V CDR1 and CDR2: LGHDT, YNNKEL (reference sequence). CDR3 length: 18 residues. The ends lost 3 bases at V and 0 bases at J; junction bases unmatched: 5. Every patient was untreated before thyroid surgery.

The rearrangement links TRBV3-1 to TRBJ2-6, with TRBD2 matching over 10 bases. The TCR comes from a female donor with papillary thyroid cancer or a benign thyroid nodule (not recorded which). Some clones in this sample may be carry-over from other donors' samples. Sample: adjacent normal tissue. The CDR3 here is CASSHRTSGSSGANVLTF. CDR3 DNA: TGTGCCAGCAGCCACAGGACTAGCGGAAGCTCTGGGGCCAACGTCCTGACTTTC.